This T cell receptor beta chain was sequenced for a study of T cell responses to AZD1222 COVID-19 vaccine. The method was immunoSEQ multiplex PCR; TCRdb's version includes in-frame clones alone and lacks a portion of them. Here the sample spans around 95,000 clones, 80% to 95% being singletons. This clone was observed a single time. Its antigen is unknown. This CDR3 region has 14 residues. The germline V and J ends were trimmed by 4 bases and 4 bases, with 13 bases remaining between them. CDR1 and CDR2 from the germline V gene are KGHSH and LQKENI. Study-wide results and caveats: The span of vaccine-associated CD4 TCRs extended across spike, with dominance at 160-218 and 743-854.

V gene TRBV18 combines with J gene TRBJ1-1, with D hard to call. The source material was peripheral blood, sampled on day 0 of AZD1222 vaccination. The TCR was taken from an adult in good health. In nucleotides, the CDR3 is TGTGCCAGCTCACTTCAGCTCCGCAGCACTGAAGCTTTCTTT. Translated, it gives CASSLQLRSTEAFF.